This T cell receptor beta chain was identified during a study of T cells after yellow fever vaccination. This clonotype showed up many times. Its specificity is unknown. A 5'RACE template-switching step, the method used to make TCR cDNA, added a universal primer site and UMIs. Using its own MiXCR run on the 5' RACE reads, TCRdb lists one record per CDR3 protein. This table holds more than 95,000 distinct CDR3 sequences, about 6.8% found once. Study-wide results and limits: The study noted that FACS-sorted repertoires could contain abundant clonotypes contaminating from the bulk population.

The length of the CDR3 is 17 residues. Germline V CDR1 and CDR2: LNHNV, YYDKDF (reference sequence). Trimming removed 3 bases at V and 4 bases at J, with 18 bases between. Material: CD4+ T cells sorted from PBMCs, obtained roughly 45 days after the first yellow fever vaccination. This clonotype originated in a young man who received the YFV17D yellow fever vaccine. The V call is TRBV15, the J call TRBJ2-2; no reliable D call. This CDR3 is CATSRLRGSRPTGELFF. The CDR3, as DNA: TGTGCCACCAGCAGGCTACGAGGCAGTCGACCCACCGGGGAGCTGTTTTTT. The full variable domain, its missing parts supplied by reference TRBV15 and TRBJ2-2, is DAMVIQNPRYQVTQFGKPVTLSCSQTLNHNVMYWYQQKSSQAPKLLFHYYDKDFNNEADTPDNFQSRRPNTSFCFLDIRSPGLGDTAMYLCATSRLRGSRPTGELFFGEGSRLTVL.